These T cell receptor beta chains were read from a single sample in a study of blood T cell repertoires in COVID-19. The table came from immunoSEQ multiplex PCR; TCRdb's copy has only in-frame clones and leaves some out. Counted here are roughly 120,000 clones, 85% to 90% occurring once; the ten biggest clones make up 0.88%. The sequenced material came from peripheral blood. Every receptor here comes from a woman aged 45-60 years with active or convalescent COVID-19. Both conserved end residues are part of each CDR3. A D gene is named only where the DNA matches it firmly. Some rows have no size entry. The others give once, few or many, or a class for an expanded clone.

d_gene	v_gene	abundance	j_gene	CDR3aa	CDR3nt
-	TRBV12-3/TRBV12-4	-	TRBJ1-3	CASREQGYTIYF	TGTGCCAGCAGGGAACAGGGATACACCATATATTTT
TRBD1	TRBV28	-	TRBJ2-5	CASSGRFNRGRETQYF	TGTGCCAGCAGTGGGAGGTTTAACAGGGGGCGGGAGACCCAGTACTTC
-	TRBV2	-	TRBJ2-4	CASTSLNIQYF	TGTGCCAGCACGAGTCTGAACATTCAGTACTTC
TRBD1	TRBV18	-	TRBJ1-1	CASSPRTGAAEAFF	TGTGCCAGCTCACCCAGGACAGGGGCCGCTGAAGCTTTCTTT
-	TRBV19	-	TRBJ2-7	CASSPSLITAYEQYF	TGTGCCAGTAGTCCCTCCCTGATAACGGCCTACGAGCAGTACTTC
-	TRBV10-3	-	TRBJ2-1	CAAQGSSYNEQFF	TGTGCCGCGCAGGGCAGCTCCTACAATGAGCAGTTCTTC
TRBD1	TRBV5-1	few	TRBJ1-3	CASSFGGQGAGNTIYF	TGCGCCAGCAGCTTTGGCGGACAGGGGGCTGGAAACACCATATATTTT
TRBD1	TRBV4-2	-	TRBJ1-1	CASSQAWDREAFF	TGTGCCAGCAGCCAAGCGTGGGACAGGGAAGCTTTCTTT
TRBD1	TRBV19	-	TRBJ2-3	CASSLVPGQGKDTQYF	TGTGCCAGTAGTCTCGTCCCGGGACAGGGTAAAGATACGCAGTATTTT
TRBD1	TRBV7-9	-	TRBJ2-7	CASSSGTGLEQYF	TGTGCCAGCAGCTCAGGGACAGGGCTCGAGCAGTACTTC
-	TRBV18	-	TRBJ1-4	CASSPPRQKGNEKLFF	TGTGCCAGCTCACCCCCTAGACAGAAGGGAAATGAAAAACTGTTTTTT
TRBD1	TRBV29-1	few	TRBJ2-7	CSVVGGVGTGYYEQYF	TGCAGCGTTGTTGGAGGTGTAGGGACAGGGTACTACGAGCAGTACTTC
TRBD1	TRBV7-9	-	TRBJ2-7	CASSLNSIGTGREQYF	TGTGCCAGCAGCTTAAACTCAATCGGGACAGGGAGGGAGCAGTACTTC
TRBD2	TRBV4-1	-	TRBJ2-1	CASSQEAGVGEQFF	TGCGCCAGCAGCCAGGAAGCGGGAGTAGGCGAGCAGTTCTTC
TRBD2	TRBV27	-	TRBJ2-1	CASILAVYNEQFF	TGTGCCAGCATACTAGCGGTGTACAATGAGCAGTTCTTC
TRBD2	TRBV28	-	TRBJ2-1	CASGREYNEQFF	TGTGCCAGCGGGAGGGAGTACAATGAGCAGTTCTTC
-	TRBV4-3	-	TRBJ2-1	CASSQVDRSIGEQFF	TGCGCCAGCAGCCAAGTAGACAGGTCGATTGGTGAGCAGTTCTTC
-	TRBV19	-	TRBJ1-5	CASRLGGNQPQHF	TGTGCCAGTAGGCTTGGAGGCAATCAGCCCCAGCATTTT
TRBD2	TRBV27	-	TRBJ2-7	CASSLGWRESYEQYF	TGTGCCAGCAGTTTAGGGTGGCGGGAGAGCTACGAGCAGTACTTC